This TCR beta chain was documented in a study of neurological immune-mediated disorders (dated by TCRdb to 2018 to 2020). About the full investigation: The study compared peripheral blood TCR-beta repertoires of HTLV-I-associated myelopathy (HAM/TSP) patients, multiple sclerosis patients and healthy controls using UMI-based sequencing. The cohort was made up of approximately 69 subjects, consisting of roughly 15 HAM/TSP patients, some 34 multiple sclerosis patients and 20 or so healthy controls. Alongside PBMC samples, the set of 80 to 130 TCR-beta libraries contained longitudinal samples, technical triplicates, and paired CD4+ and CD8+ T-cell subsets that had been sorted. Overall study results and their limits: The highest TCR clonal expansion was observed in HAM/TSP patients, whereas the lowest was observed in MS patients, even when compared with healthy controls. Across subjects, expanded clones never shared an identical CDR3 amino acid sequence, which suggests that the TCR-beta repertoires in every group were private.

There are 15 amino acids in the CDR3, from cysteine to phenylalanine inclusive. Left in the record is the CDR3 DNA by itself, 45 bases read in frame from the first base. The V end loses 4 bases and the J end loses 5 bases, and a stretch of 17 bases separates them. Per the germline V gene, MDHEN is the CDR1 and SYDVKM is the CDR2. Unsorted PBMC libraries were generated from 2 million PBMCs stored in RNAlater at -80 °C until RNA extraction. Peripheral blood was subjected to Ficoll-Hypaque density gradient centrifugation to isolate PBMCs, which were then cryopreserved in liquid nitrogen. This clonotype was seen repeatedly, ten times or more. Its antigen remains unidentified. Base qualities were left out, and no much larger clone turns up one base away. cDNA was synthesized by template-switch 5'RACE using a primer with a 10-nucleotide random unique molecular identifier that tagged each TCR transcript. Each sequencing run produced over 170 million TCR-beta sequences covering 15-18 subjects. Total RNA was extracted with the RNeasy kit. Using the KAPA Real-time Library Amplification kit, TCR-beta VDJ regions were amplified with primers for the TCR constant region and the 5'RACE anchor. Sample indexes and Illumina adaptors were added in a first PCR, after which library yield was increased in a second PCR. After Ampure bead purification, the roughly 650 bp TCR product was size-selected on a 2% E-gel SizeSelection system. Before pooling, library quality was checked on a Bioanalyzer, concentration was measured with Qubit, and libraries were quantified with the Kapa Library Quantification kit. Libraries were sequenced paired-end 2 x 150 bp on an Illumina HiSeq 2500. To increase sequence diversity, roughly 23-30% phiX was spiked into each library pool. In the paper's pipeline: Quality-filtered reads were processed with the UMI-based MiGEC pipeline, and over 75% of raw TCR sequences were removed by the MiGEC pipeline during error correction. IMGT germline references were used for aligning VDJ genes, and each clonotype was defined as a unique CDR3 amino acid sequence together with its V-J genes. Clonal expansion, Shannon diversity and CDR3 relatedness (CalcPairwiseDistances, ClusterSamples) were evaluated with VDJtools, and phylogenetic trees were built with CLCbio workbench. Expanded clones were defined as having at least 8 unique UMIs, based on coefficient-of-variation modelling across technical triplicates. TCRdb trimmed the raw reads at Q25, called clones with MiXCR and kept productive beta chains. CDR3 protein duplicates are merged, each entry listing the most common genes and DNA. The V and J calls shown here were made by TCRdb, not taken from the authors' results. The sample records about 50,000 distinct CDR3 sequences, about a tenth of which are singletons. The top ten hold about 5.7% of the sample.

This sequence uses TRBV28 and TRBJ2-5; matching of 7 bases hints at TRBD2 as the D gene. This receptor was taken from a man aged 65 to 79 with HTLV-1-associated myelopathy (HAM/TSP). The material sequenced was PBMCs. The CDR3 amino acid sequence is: CASSSLGGGEETQYF. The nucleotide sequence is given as TGTGCCAGCAGTTCGCTGGGAGGGGGGGAGGAGACCCAGTACTTC.